This TCR beta chain was profiled in a study of PD-L1 blockade in urothelial cancer. Study-wide context: Beginning in about 2014, patients received atezolizumab, given as 1,200 mg intravenously every 3 weeks. Analysis of the blood was performed 3 weeks (second dose) and 6 weeks after treatment start. The study recovered a median of around 150,000 T cells per blood sample.

This CDR3 region has 17 residues. J lost 3 bases, V lost 0 bases, and 8 bases had no gene match. Germline V lookup: CDR1 SGHDN, CDR2 FVKESK. Described time point: pretreatment peripheral blood. There were between 1 and 8 samples from each patient, taken pretreatment and on-treatment. The method was immunoSEQ multiplex PCR; TCRdb's version includes in-frame clones alone and lacks a portion of them. The sample yields around 50,000 clones, roughly 80% seen once. Sequencing used PBMCs, obtained around atezolizumab (anti-PD-L1) treatment. The sequence came from a man in his fifties or sixties with urothelial cancer. This chain joins TRBV14 and TRBJ2-3; TRBD2 matches 8 bases. CDR3: CASSQDRLAGLTDTQYF. The CDR3 DNA reads as TGTGCCAGCAGCCAAGATCGGCTAGCGGGCCTAACAGATACGCAGTATTTT.